This TCR beta chain was documented in a study of cytomegalovirus exposure and HLA in healthy donors (dated by TCRdb to 2017 to 2019). Background on the whole study: In an earlier analysis of some 550 of the donors, 276 Gb of sequence data and 120 million or so unique TCR beta sequences from 180 million or so T cells were reported. About 300 gigabases of sequencing data and approximately 93 million unique TCR sequences were included in an early release covering about 600 HLA-typed donors. The genetic ancestry cluster associated with self-reported Caucasian donors included 81% of the 350 to 500 genotyped donors. The study aimed to test whether signatures of past pathogen exposure could be identified by cataloging public T cell receptors. The study profiled the T cell repertoires of hundreds of subjects by immunosequencing and related them to cytomegalovirus serostatus. Along with the roughly 700-subject first cohort, a separate validation cohort of more than 90 different subjects was used. To predict cytomegalovirus infection status, the study brought together high-throughput TCR immunosequencing, statistical association of individual TCRs with disease status, and machine learning. A later analysis re-analyzed previously published TCR beta repertoires from about 600 donors and added high-resolution HLA genotyping to study TCR occurrence patterns. Rather than using new phenotypic data, the later analysis identified candidate immune exposures from TCR beta sequences and from how often those sequences occurred across donors. To decide whether each TCR beta V gene segment behaved as functional or pseudogenic, an earlier analysis of approximately 620 of the donors relied on high-throughput TCR beta sequencing. Donor age, sex, ethnicity and CMV serostatus were collected together with the repertoire data. Genome-wide SNP genotypes for about 65% of the roughly 670 donors were used in a later genetic analysis, which treated that subset as a discovery cohort. All discovery cohort repertoires had been generated on a single sequencing platform. HLA typing included class I and class II loci at four-digit resolution. Typing coverage varied by locus: roughly 629-640 donors for A, B, C, DRB1 and DQB1; roughly 510 for DQA1; about 570 for DPA1; roughly 450 for DPB1. Because of strong linkage in the cohort, roughly five DR-DQ haplotypes were treated as single units for association and clustering. Across some 400 genotyped donors of the cohort, an average of approximately 220,000 unique TCR beta nucleotide sequences per donor were sequenced, and approximately 17% of those sequences were non-productive.

This clone has a handful of counts. No antigen is known for it. No base qualities exist here, and no much larger clone lies one base off it. The cohort comprised 666 healthy bone marrow donors. All cohort members were sampled while nominally healthy, although unrecorded immune exposures were likely present. The donor was CMV seropositive and belonged to the group of 250 to 350 seropositive cohort members. Each donor provided a peripheral blood sample, and peripheral blood mononuclear cells were used for TCR beta sequencing. The Qiagen DNeasy Blood Extraction Kit was used to extract genomic DNA from the blood cell samples. CDR1 is given as MNHEY and CDR2 as SMNVEV, both from the germline V gene (reference sequence). V is cut by 3 bases and J by 0 bases, and the space between the germline ends is 8 bases. From cysteine to phenylalanine, the CDR3 is 14 amino acids long. Only CDR3 DNA is held: 42 bases, read in frame from base 1.

The study at large found these results: A later analysis found that most CMV-associated TCR beta chains appeared HLA-restricted, with HLA associations seemingly driven largely by CMV exposure. Cytomegalovirus status was reported to be diagnosed by the classifier with high specificity and sensitivity in both the original and validation cohorts. Because HLA typing was missing for some donors at each locus, association tests included only the typed subset. Some IMGT-functional V segments, including TRBV6-2 and TRBV6-3, could not be told apart with the 87-base-pair reads, so those segments were excluded. At a false discovery rate of 0.05, a later analysis linked 15,000 to 20,000 TCR beta sequences to specific HLA alleles. The only immune exposure information available for the cohort was CMV serostatus. In a later analysis, HLA-associated TCR beta chains showed more clonal expansion and lower generation probabilities than non-associated chains that were equally common. Because counts were too low, more than 15 rarely observed V segments, including chromosome 9 orphons, were excluded from the earlier analysis of 587 of the donors. Linkage disequilibrium might explain the correlated functional status among segregating V segments, but an unknown experimental factor could not be ruled out. Compared with the roughly 700-donor mean, donors in an Asian-associated ancestry cluster had fewer N-insertions in productive TCRs, according to a later genetic analysis. In a later analysis, several top co-occurrence clusters were reported to appear linked to parvovirus B19, influenza, CMV and Epstein-Barr virus. In the study, roughly 160 TCR beta chains were listed as associated with cytomegalovirus. In vitro tests confirmed that three of the cytomegalovirus-associated TCR beta chains recognize cytomegalovirus antigens. Sequencing depth was assumed to be roughly uniform across donors in the presence/absence analyses, though that assumption may not hold. According to a later analysis, TCR association rates differed among HLA loci, with DRB1 alleles showing the most associated TCRs and HLA-C alleles showing the fewest. Most TCR sequences were observed very rarely across donors, whereas some public TCRs were present in many individuals. The authors suggested that the approach could potentially be extended to other disease states and immunological phenotypes. An association between a missense DCLRE1C variant and V-gene and J-gene trimming of TCR beta chains was found in a later genetic analysis and replicated in an independent cohort. Only TCR beta chains were sequenced in this cohort, and the absence of alpha or paired-chain data limited detectable features. When HLA alleles, especially DR and DQ, strongly co-occurred, attributing TCR associations to individual alleles was difficult. Broadly in line with IMGT annotations, most TCR beta V segments showed up in productive rearrangements about 90% or about 30% of the time in an earlier analysis of roughly 590 of the donors. The sequencing pipeline was judged likely to have produced a cluster of highly shared sequence variants as a technical artifact. A further reported finding was that TCR beta sequences accurately predicted the HLA-A and HLA-B alleles for most subjects in the first cohort.

The library was obtained by the immunoSEQ multiplex PCR assay. A mixture of 60 forward primers for TCR Vbeta segments and 13 reverse primers for TCR Jbeta segments was used in the multiplex PCR. A multiplex PCR assay on genomic DNA amplified the CDR3 region of rearranged TCR beta genes. On the Illumina HiSeq System, the amplified TCR beta libraries were sequenced as 87-base-pair reads. Regarding the original processing steps: In a later analysis, roughly 80 million unique TCR beta chains were counted across the 650 to 750 repertoires, and roughly 11 million of these chains were shared by at least two donors. A nearest-neighbor algorithm error-corrected the raw reads and collapsed the reads into unique sequences, merging closely related sequences to remove PCR and sequencing errors. V, D and J gene segments were assigned by aligning CDR3 sequences to IMGT reference sequences. For a sequence to be retained, a match of at least six nucleotides to both a V gene segment and a J gene segment was required. Rearrangements were called productive when the CDR3 lacked stop codons and stayed in frame with V and J; all others were non-productive. CDR3 was defined by IMGT convention, running from the second conserved V-encoded cysteine to the conserved J-encoded phenylalanine. In an earlier analysis of approximately 590 of the donors, sequences lacking an unambiguous match to a single V gene segment were excluded. An earlier analysis of some 610 of the donors called V segments functional above 56.7% productive rearrangements and segregating when the between-donor standard deviation exceeded 5%. A statistical classification framework was built to diagnose cytomegalovirus status from the catalog of TCR beta chain sequences. In a later analysis, TCR nucleotide sequences were compared against IMGT/GENE-DB human TR gene sequences so that V and J genes could be assigned. A later analysis assigned CDR3 sequences and most-parsimonious VDJ recombination scenarios with the TCRdist pipeline. In a later analysis, each TCR beta chain was defined by its CDR3 amino acid sequence together with its V-gene family, and reads without a unique V-gene family were excluded. To address suspected cross-contamination and a sequencing artifact, a later analysis removed a few hundred highly shared, low-generation-probability nucleotide sequences. In a later analysis, a clonal expansion index was calculated for each public chain from normalized within-repertoire ranks of inferred template counts. Generation probabilities in a later analysis came from a VDJ recombination model fitted to out-of-frame rearrangements, and those results were checked against IGoR. In a later analysis, hypergeometric tests were used to score TCR-TCR, TCR-HLA and TCR-CMV co-occurrence, with a repertoire-size bias correction applied to TCR pairs. In a later analysis, false discovery rates were estimated by permuting HLA or CMV assignments 20 times. In a later analysis, co-occurring TCRs were grouped using DBSCAN, with TCRdist sequence similarity added in when clustering inside HLA-allele-positive subsets. Repertoires with fewer than 30,000 or more than 120,000 public chains were left out of co-occurrence clustering, as were about five repertoires with anomalous nucleotide sharing. TCRdb obtained this table from immuneACCESS and retained in-frame rearrangements with V and J assigned. These tables miss some clones; where compared with another copy, unresolved V genes account for less than half of the shortfall, and the remainder is unexplained. That table furnishes V, J and clone size, whereas the DNA furnished D and trimming. The sample data list around 100,000 clones, and over 65% of these were observed just once. The ten largest clones add up to more than 4.5% of the sample.

This receptor was obtained from a female donor in good health and CMV-seropositive. Here the chain combines TRBV27 and TRBJ1-1, with the D gene call left open. The sample consisted of PBMCs. The CDR3 sequence is CASSFSGLNTEAFF. The nucleotide sequence reads TGTGCCAGCAGTTTTTCGGGGTTGAACACTGAAGCTTTCTTT.